The clone carrying this T cell receptor beta chain was counted ten times or more. Time point defined: persistent/refractory GD, antithyroid drugs over 5 years with positive TRAb. Scientists built the TCR library using RNA that was extracted from PBMCs. Through Arm-PCR of CDR3 regions and iRepertoire HTBI primers, TCR beta libraries were built. TCRdb passed the multiplex PCR reads through MiXCR, listing each CDR3 protein once. The sample carries around 460,000 distinct CDR3 sequences, around a fifth recorded once. V lost 2 bases to trimming and J lost 3 bases, with 14 bases between them. This CDR3 is built from 16 residues. The germline CDR1 and CDR2 sequences are MDHEN and SYDVKM. The data were taken from a study of regulatory T cells in long-lasting Graves disease.

This receptor was obtained from a female donor with Graves disease. The chain uses TRBV28 and TRBJ1-5, with D maybe TRBD1 (6 bases). The sample consisted of peripheral blood mononuclear cells (PBMCs), taken when the disease was refractory, from a patient treated with antithyroid drugs. The chain's CDR3 is CASSLGATGFNQPQHF. CDR3 coding DNA: TGTGCCAGCAGTTTAGGGGCCACAGGGTTCAATCAGCCCCAGCATTTT.